A selection of T cell receptor beta chains follows, all from one sample in a study of blood T cell repertoires in COVID-19. TCRdb's copy holds only in-frame clones and misses some; the assay was immunoSEQ multiplex PCR. There are roughly 150,000 clones in the sample; under 90% occur only once, and approximately 2% lies in the top ten. Sequencing was carried out using peripheral blood. The source of these receptors is a woman aged 80 or older with acute or convalescent COVID-19. Both conserved end residues are part of each CDR3. D genes are given only for firm matches. Size is stated for part of the rows, as once, few or many counts, or as a class when the clone is expanded.

v_gene	j_gene	abundance	d_gene	CDR3aa	CDR3nt
TRBV5-4	TRBJ2-5	NA	NA	CASSSAGTQETQYF	TGTGCCAGCAGCTCCGCTGGGACACAAGAGACCCAGTACTTC
TRBV10-3	TRBJ1-3	NA	TRBD1	CAISEPSQGTGNTIYF	TGTGCCATCAGTGAGCCCTCACAGGGGACAGGAAACACCATATATTTT
TRBV7-2	TRBJ1-1	NA	NA	CASSLQGMNTEAFF	TGTGCCAGCAGCTTACAGGGGATGAACACTGAAGCTTTCTTT
TRBV6-2/TRBV6-3	TRBJ2-5	NA	NA	CASSRSVRQVQETQYF	TGTGCCAGCAGTCGCTCGGTGAGACAGGTACAAGAGACCCAGTACTTC
TRBV19	TRBJ2-1	NA	NA	CASSVRGGYNEQFF	TGTGCCAGTAGTGTCCGGGGTGGGTACAATGAGCAGTTCTTC
TRBV30	TRBJ1-4	NA	NA	CAWSGGLTTNEKLFF	TGTGCCTGGAGTGGAGGATTAACAACTAATGAAAAACTGTTTTTT
TRBV5-1	TRBJ1-4	NA	TRBD1	CASSLAPGGTNEKLFF	TGCGCCAGCAGCTTGGCACCAGGGGGAACTAATGAAAAACTGTTTTTT
TRBV19	TRBJ1-1	NA	TRBD1	CASSPWTGGRGAEAFF	TGTGCCAGTAGTCCCTGGACAGGGGGCCGTGGTGCTGAAGCTTTCTTT
TRBV9	TRBJ1-5	few	TRBD1	CASSEDRGAYQPQHF	TGTGCCAGCAGTGAGGACAGGGGAGCTTATCAGCCCCAGCATTTT
TRBV12-3/TRBV12-4	TRBJ1-1	NA	TRBD1	CASSPQGYTEAFF	TGTGCCAGCAGCCCACAGGGGTACACTGAAGCTTTCTTT
TRBV7-9	TRBJ2-7	NA	NA	CASSLAFPIRTAYEQYF	TGTGCCAGCAGCTTAGCTTTCCCGATAAGGACAGCCTACGAGCAGTACTTC
TRBV7-2	TRBJ2-7	NA	NA	CASSLDRNYEQYF	TGTGCCAGCAGCCTCGACAGAAACTACGAGCAGTACTTC
TRBV5-4	TRBJ1-4	NA	TRBD1	CASSGRDSSEKLFF	TGTGCCAGCAGCGGCCGGGACAGCTCCGAAAAACTGTTTTTT
TRBV6-2/TRBV6-3	TRBJ1-1	once	NA	CASSYSGRGTEAFF	TGTGCCAGCAGTTACTCAGGGAGGGGCACTGAAGCTTTCTTT
TRBV4-1	TRBJ2-2	NA	NA	CASSQEALGGNTGELFF	TGCGCCAGCAGCCAAGAGGCCCTGGGGGGGAACACCGGGGAGCTGTTTTTT
TRBV11-2	TRBJ2-1	NA	TRBD2	CASSQGWSGGYNEQFF	TGTGCCAGCAGCCAAGGGTGGAGCGGGGGGTACAATGAGCAGTTCTTC
TRBV5-4	TRBJ2-1	NA	TRBD2	CASSLAGLYNEQFF	TGTGCCAGCAGCTTGGCGGGACTATACAATGAGCAGTTCTTC
TRBV6-2/TRBV6-3	TRBJ2-1	once	NA	CASSYSLSAAADRNEQFF	TGTGCCAGCAGTTACTCATTAAGCGCAGCGGCGGACCGAAATGAGCAGTTCTTC
TRBV5-6	TRBJ1-1	few	NA	CASSLNPTLNTEAFF	TGTGCCAGCAGCTTAAACCCCACTTTGAACACTGAAGCTTTCTTT
TRBV5-6	TRBJ2-6	NA	NA	CASSLDSSGANVLTF	TGTGCCAGCAGCTTGGATAGCTCTGGGGCCAACGTCCTGACTTTC
TRBV28	TRBJ1-1	NA	NA	CASTNTQGIAFF	TGTGCCAGCACCAATACCCAGGGGATAGCTTTCTTT
TRBV18	TRBJ2-1	NA	NA	CASSPRRASRSNEQFF	TGTGCCAGCTCACCACGTCGGGCTAGCCGATCCAATGAGCAGTTCTTC
TRBV15	TRBJ2-4	NA	NA	CATSTRQVSRNIQYF	TGTGCCACCAGCACACGACAGGTCTCTCGCAACATTCAGTACTTC
TRBV30	TRBJ1-1	once	NA	CAWSVNSNTEAFF	TGTGCCTGGAGTGTAAACAGTAACACTGAAGCTTTCTTT
TRBV12-3/TRBV12-4	TRBJ1-2	once	NA	CASSPAGTRGYTF	TGTGCCAGCAGCCCCGCAGGGACTCGCGGCTACACCTTC
TRBV21-1	TRBJ2-7	NA	NA	CASSKGATAYSYEQYF	TGTGCCAGCAGCAAAGGTGCGACAGCCTACTCCTACGAGCAGTACTTC
TRBV7-2	TRBJ2-5	NA	TRBD2	CASTLTGTSTETQYF	TGTGCCAGCACCTTAACCGGGACTAGCACCGAGACCCAGTACTTC
TRBV29-1	TRBJ2-5	NA	TRBD2	CSVLKGLARETQYF	TGCAGCGTACTAAAGGGACTAGCTAGGGAGACCCAGTACTTC
TRBV21-1	TRBJ2-5	NA	NA	CASSSEGKDFQETQYF	TGTGCCAGCAGCAGCGAGGGCAAGGATTTCCAAGAGACCCAGTACTTC
TRBV6-5	TRBJ2-3	NA	NA	CASNLQPQYF	TGTGCCAGCAACCTACAGCCGCAGTATTTT
TRBV5-1	TRBJ2-6	NA	NA	CASSVGSGANVLTF	TGCGCCAGCAGCGTCGGTTCTGGGGCCAACGTCCTGACTTTC
TRBV2	TRBJ2-7	NA	NA	CASSEDLKAYEQYF	TGTGCCAGCAGTGAAGATCTGAAAGCGTACGAGCAGTACTTC
TRBV10-3	TRBJ2-1	NA	NA	CAISRDNEQFF	TGTGCCATCAGTAGAGACAATGAGCAGTTCTTC
TRBV10-3	TRBJ1-5	few	NA	CAISESGGFNQPQHF	TGTGCCATCAGTGAGTCGGGCGGGTTCAATCAGCCCCAGCATTTT
TRBV5-1	TRBJ1-1	NA	NA	CASSLWKAGTEAFF	TGCGCCAGCAGCCTATGGAAGGCAGGCACTGAAGCTTTCTTT
TRBV30	TRBJ2-2	NA	NA	CAWSGLANTGELFF	TGTGCCTGGAGTGGTCTAGCGAACACCGGGGAGCTGTTTTTT
TRBV5-1	TRBJ2-1	NA	TRBD1	CASSPGTDNEQFF	TGCGCCAGCAGCCCCGGGACAGACAATGAGCAGTTCTTC
TRBV30	TRBJ1-5	NA	TRBD1	CAWSVRGRGYQPQHF	TGTGCCTGGAGTGTACGGGGCAGGGGGTATCAGCCCCAGCATTTT
TRBV11-2	TRBJ2-3	NA	NA	CASSLDSRGTDTQYF	TGTGCCAGCAGCTTAGATTCCCGGGGGACAGATACGCAGTATTTT
TRBV11-2	TRBJ2-3	NA	TRBD2	CASILTGGWGTDTQYF	TGTGCCAGCATCCTCACGGGAGGTTGGGGCACAGATACGCAGTATTTT
TRBV15	TRBJ2-7	NA	TRBD2	CATSRVRGGEQYF	TGTGCCACCAGCAGAGTGCGCGGGGGGGAGCAGTACTTC